Following are 20 T cell receptor beta chains from one sample sequenced in a study of blood T cell repertoires in COVID-19. Sequencing was performed with immunoSEQ multiplex PCR; in TCRdb, only in-frame clones are kept and a portion is missing. Here the sample spans about 180,000 clones, 80% being singletons. Source material: PBMCs or T cells enriched from blood (not recorded which). The receptors here all came from a man in his 60s who had been exposed to COVID-19.

The J gene is TRBJ1-5, the V gene TRBV3-1 (or the pseudogene TRBV3-2); unclear D gene. The CDR3 extends over 15 amino acids. Germline V gene data show CDR1 as LGHDT and CDR2 as YNNKEL (reference sequence). The V gene lost 5 bases and the J gene lost 7 bases, with 18 bases spanning the gap. DNA of the CDR3: TGTGCCAGCAGCGCAAAGGGCCTCGGGAACCAGCCCCAGCATTTT. Translating gives CASSAKGLGNQPQHF.

This rearrangement joins TRBV5-4 to TRBJ2-1; the D gene is possibly TRBD1 (6 bases). The CDR3 is 15 amino acids. V lost 4 bases to trimming and J lost 7 bases, with 18 bases between them. Germline loops: CDR1 SGHNT, CDR2 YYREEE (reference sequence). This CDR3 reads CASSRRGQRSNEQFF. CDR3 bases: TGTGCCAGCAGCCGCCGAGGACAGCGTTCGAATGAGCAGTTCTTC.

To note about this clone: Germline and junction disagree at one end, which may indicate a read error. CDR3 in DNA: TGTGCCAGCAGCCAAGATAACATCCACTTT. It specifies CASSQDNIHF. The chain links TRBV14 to TRBJ1-1; no clear D. Germline V gene lookup returns CDR1 SGHDN and CDR2 FVKESK. The CDR3 is 10 amino acids.

This clone was seen once. The genes are TRBV7-2 and TRBJ1-5, with a weak D call TRBD1 (5 bases). This CDR3 is built from 15 residues. Trimming pared 2 bases from V and 1 base from J, leaving 9 bases between. Germline V lookup: CDR1 SGHTA, CDR2 FQGNSA. DNA for the CDR3: TGTGCCAGCAGCTTACTGGGGGGGAGCAATCAGCCCCAGCATTTT. Translating it yields CASSLLGGSNQPQHF.

The chain couples TRBV11-2 to TRBJ2-7; D gene unclear. The CDR3 extends over 11 amino acids. Per the germline V gene, CDR1 is SGHAT and CDR2 is FQNNGV. V was trimmed by 3 bases and J by 4 bases, leaving 4 bases between them. The CDR3 nucleotides are TGTGCCAGCAGCTTTCAATACGAGCAGTACTTC. This codes for CASSFQYEQYF.

The V call is TRBV27, the J call TRBJ2-1, with 13 nucleotides matching TRBD2. CDR1 and CDR2 from the germline V gene are MNHEY and SMNVEV (reference sequence). The CDR3 contains 16 residues. Losses at the gene ends were 5 bases for V and 5 bases for J; bases not matched to a gene: 6. DNA of the CDR3: TGTGCCAGCAGTGCCGGGACTAGCGGGATGAACAATGAGCAGTTCTTC. Translation: CASSAGTSGMNNEQFF.

This chain joins TRBV27 and TRBJ1-2; 9 bases agree with TRBD1. This CDR3 is built from 11 residues. CDR1 and CDR2 (germline): MNHEY, SMNVEV (reference sequence). The V and J ends lost 8 bases and 6 bases, in that order; junction bases with no gene match: 1. In DNA form, the CDR3 reads TGTGCCAGCGGGACAGGGAATGGCTACACCTTC. Residues: CASGTGNGYTF.

The chain is built from TRBV7-9 and TRBJ2-7; 8 positions match TRBD2. Trimming took 5 bases from V and 4 from J; bases not matched to a gene: 7. Germline V gene data show CDR1 as SEHNR and CDR2 as FQNEAQ (reference sequence). The CDR3 covers 14 residues. The CDR3 sequence is CASSRSGIGYEQYF. The CDR3 DNA reads as TGTGCCAGCAGCCGTAGCGGGATTGGTTACGAGCAGTACTTC. Full variable domain (outside the CDR3, taken from reference TRBV7-9 and TRBJ2-7): DTGVSQNPRHKITKRGQNVTFRCDPISEHNRLYWYRQTLGQGPEFLTYFQNEAQLEKSRLLSDRFSAERPKGSFSTLEIQRTEQGDSAMYLCASSRSGIGYEQYFGPGTRLTVT.

This clone appeared many times. V and J are TRBV9 and TRBJ1-3, with D perhaps matching TRBD1 (5 bases). Germline CDR1 SGDLS, CDR2 YYNGEE. CDR3 length: 14 residues. The V end was cut by 4 bases, the J end by 4 bases, with 12 bases between. In DNA form, the CDR3 reads TGTGCCAGCAGCACCTCCGGGGGAGGAAACACCATATATTTT. Translated: CASSTSGGGNTIYF.

The CDR3: CASSLASAGGGNEQFF. CDR3 nucleotide sequence: TGTGCCAGCAGCTTAGCTTCGGCGGGAGGAGGCAATGAGCAGTTCTTC. The chain is built from TRBV7-9 and TRBJ2-1, with 8 bases matching TRBD2. CDR1 SEHNR and CDR2 FQNEAQ come from the germline V gene (reference sequence). The CDR3 length is 16 residues. The V gene end was trimmed by 0 bases and the J gene end by 6 bases; junction bases not matched to a gene: 7. Full variable domain (remainder filled in from reference TRBV7-9 and TRBJ2-1): DTGVSQNPRHKITKRGQNVTFRCDPISEHNRLYWYRQTLGQGPEFLTYFQNEAQLEKSRLLSDRFSAERPKGSFSTLEIQRTEQGDSAMYLCASSLASAGGGNEQFFGPGTRLTVL.

DNA for the CDR3: TGCGCCAGCAGCCCTAGCGGGAGCCACAATGAGCAGTTCTTC. Protein product: CASSPSGSHNEQFF. The rearrangement uses TRBV5-1 and TRBJ2-1; 10 bases map to TRBD2. The germline gives CDR1 SGHRS, CDR2 YFSETQ. CDR3 length equals 14 residues. The V and J ends lost 4 bases and 5 bases, in that order; junction bases with no gene match: 3.

CDR3 in amino acids: CASSTSRGVDEQFF. CDR3 coding DNA: TGTGCCAGCAGTACTAGCAGAGGAGTGGATGAGCAGTTCTTC. The chain has TRBV5-7 and TRBJ2-1; D perhaps matches TRBD2 (6 bases). TRBV5-7 is an open reading frame whose function is uncertain. V dropped 5 bases and J dropped 8 bases, with 17 bases sitting between them. This CDR3 region has 14 residues.

The J gene is TRBJ2-7, the V gene TRBV27; no firm D call. V was clipped by 4 bases and J by 0 bases, with 7 bases between them. CDR1 and CDR2 from the germline V gene are MNHEY and SMNVEV (reference sequence). The CDR3 contains 13 residues. The CDR3 DNA reads TGTGCCAGCAGTTACTCAAGCTCCTACGAGCAGTACTTC. The encoded protein is CASSYSSSYEQYF.

This chain links TRBV6-5 with TRBJ2-5; TRBD2 might be the D (5 bases). V lost 6 bases and J lost 5, with 19 bases in between. This CDR3 spans 15 amino acids. The germline gives CDR1 MNHEY, CDR2 SVGAGI. CDR3 protein: CASSVRDGERETQYF. CDR3 DNA sequence: TGTGCCAGCAGCGTTCGAGACGGGGAACGGGAGACCCAGTACTTC.

A few counts support this clone. This chain links TRBV9 with TRBJ2-1; TRBD2 matches 13 bases. This CDR3 contains 15 residues. CDR1 SGDLS and CDR2 YYNGEE come from the germline V gene. Unmatched junction bases numbered 1, after V lost 3 bases and J lost 4 bases. CDR3 in amino acids: CASSELAGGYNEQFF. The DNA for the CDR3 is TGTGCCAGCAGCGAACTAGCGGGGGGGTACAATGAGCAGTTCTTC.

This clone was recorded only once. V is TRBV24-1 and J is TRBJ2-5, with TRBD2 matching over 10 bases. Germline V gives CDR1 KGHDR, CDR2 SFDVKD. V gave up 3 bases and J gave up 5 bases; unmatched junction bases: 8. The CDR3 is made up of 16 amino acids. The CDR3 sequence: CATSDPTAGGLETQYF. CDR3 DNA sequence: TGTGCCACCAGTGATCCAACAGCGGGAGGGCTTGAGACCCAGTACTTC.

V and J are TRBV15 and TRBJ1-5; unclear D gene. The CDR3 consists of 12 residues. The germline V gene encodes CDR1 LNHNV and CDR2 YYDKDF (reference sequence). V lost 3 bases and J lost 7, with 7 bases in between. The CDR3 reads CATSRSIQPQHF. The CDR3 DNA sequence: TGTGCCACCAGCAGGAGCATACAGCCCCAGCATTTT. Based on the CDR3 plus reference TRBV15 and TRBJ1-5, the full variable domain is DAMVIQNPRYQVTQFGKPVTLSCSQTLNHNVMYWYQQKSSQAPKLLFHYYDKDFNNEADTPDNFQSRRPNTSFCFLDIRSPGLGDTAMYLCATSRSIQPQHFGDGTRLSIL.

The genes are TRBV28 and TRBJ2-5, with 11 positions matching TRBD2. The CDR3 length is 15 residues. Germline loops: CDR1 MDHEN, CDR2 SYDVKM. Unmatched junction bases numbered 6, after V lost 4 bases and J lost 5 bases. The CDR3 DNA sequence: TGTGCCAGCAGTTCACTAGCGGGAGTCGGGGAGACCCAGTACTTC. The encoded protein is CASSSLAGVGETQYF. The full variable domain, completed using reference TRBV28 and TRBJ2-5, is DVKVTQSSRYLVKRTGEKVFLECVQDMDHENMFWYRQDPGLGLRLIYFSYDVKMKEKGDIPEGYSVSREKKERFSLILESASTNQTSMYLCASSSLAGVGETQYFGPGTRLLVL.

The chain's CDR3 is CASTWTGRYTF. In DNA form, the CDR3 reads TGTGCCAGCACCTGGACAGGGCGCTACACCTTC. V gene TRBV12-3 or TRBV12-4 combines with J gene TRBJ1-2, with 8 bases aligning to TRBD1. Losses at the gene ends were 7 bases for V and 9 bases for J; bases not matched to a gene: 4. CDR3 length: 11 amino acids.

This clone was seen more than once but under ten times. This rearrangement joins TRBV30 to TRBJ1-5, with 7 bases matching TRBD1. CDR3 size: 15 residues. Germline values: CDR1 GTSNPN, CDR2 SVGIG (reference sequence). The junction had 4 bases not matched to a gene; V was cut back by 0 bases and J by 2 bases. The CDR3 spells CAWSVTGNGNQPQHF. In DNA, the CDR3 is TGTGCCTGGAGTGTGACAGGGAACGGCAATCAGCCCCAGCATTTT.